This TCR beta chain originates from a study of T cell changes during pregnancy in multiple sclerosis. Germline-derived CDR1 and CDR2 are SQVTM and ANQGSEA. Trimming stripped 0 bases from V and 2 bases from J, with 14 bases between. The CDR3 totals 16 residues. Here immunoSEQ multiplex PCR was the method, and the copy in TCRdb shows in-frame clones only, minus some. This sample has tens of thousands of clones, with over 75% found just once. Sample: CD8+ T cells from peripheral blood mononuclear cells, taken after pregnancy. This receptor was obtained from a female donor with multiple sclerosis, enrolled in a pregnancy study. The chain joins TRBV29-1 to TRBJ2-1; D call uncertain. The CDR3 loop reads CSVEDEQRRTYNEQFF. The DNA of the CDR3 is TGCAGCGTTGAAGATGAGCAACGCCGAACCTACAATGAGCAGTTCTTC.